This T cell receptor (beta chain) emerged from a study of OX40 agonist ivuxolimab in advanced cancers. Study-wide context: Ivuxolimab doses were 0.01, 0.1, 0.3, 1.5, 3 or 10 mg/kg every 2 weeks.

Germline V CDR1 and CDR2: WSHSY, SAAADI. CDR3 size: 12 residues. V was clipped by 4 bases and J by 6 bases; unmatched bases: 3. Sequenced by immunoSEQ multiplex PCR; TCRdb stores in-frame clones only, minus some. This table holds more than 70,000 clones, 65% to 85% found once. This sequence originates from an adult with an advanced solid tumor such as melanoma, head and neck, liver or kidney cancer. The sample in question was CD4+ or CD8+ T cells sorted from blood, obtained in a trial of the OX40 agonist ivuxolimab. This chain uses TRBV10-2 with TRBJ2-7, with 7 bases fitting TRBD1. DNA for the CDR3: TGCGCCAGCAGTGGGGACAGTCTCGAGCAGTACTTC. Its translation: CASSGDSLEQYF.